The source of this TCR beta chain is a study of T cell changes during pregnancy in multiple sclerosis. Repertoires were generated with immunoSEQ multiplex PCR, while TCRdb's copy carries only in-frame clones and drops some. Of 78,000 or so clones in the sample, approximately 90% are singletons; the top ten hold around 0.45%. The CDR3 extends over 13 amino acids. The germline V gene encodes CDR1 SGHTA and CDR2 FQGNSA. V lost 3 bases, J lost 1 base, and 6 bases lay in between. This clone was observed a single time. This sequence originates from a female donor with multiple sclerosis, enrolled in a pregnancy study. This specimen consisted of CD4+ T cells from peripheral blood mononuclear cells, obtained before pregnancy. V is TRBV7-2 and J is TRBJ1-2; D is uncertain. CDR3 in DNA: TGTGCCAGCAGCTTTCTGTTTAACTATGGCTACACCTTC. Translation: CASSFLFNYGYTF.